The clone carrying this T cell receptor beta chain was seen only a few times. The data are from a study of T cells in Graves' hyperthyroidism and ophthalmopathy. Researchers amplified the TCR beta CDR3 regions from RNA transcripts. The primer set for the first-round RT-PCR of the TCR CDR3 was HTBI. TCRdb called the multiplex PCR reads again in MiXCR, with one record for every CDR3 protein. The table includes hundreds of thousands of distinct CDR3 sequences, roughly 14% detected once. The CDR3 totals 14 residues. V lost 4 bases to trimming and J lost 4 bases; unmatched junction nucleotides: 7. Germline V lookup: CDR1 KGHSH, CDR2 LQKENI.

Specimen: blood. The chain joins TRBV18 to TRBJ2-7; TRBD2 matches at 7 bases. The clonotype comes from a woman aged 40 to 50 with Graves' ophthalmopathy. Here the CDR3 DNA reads TGTGCCAGCTCACGAGAGGGAGGGGCTTACGAGCAGTACTTC. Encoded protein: CASSREGGAYEQYF.